The 7 T cell receptor beta chains below were found in one sample sequenced in a study of monozygotic twins with inflammatory bowel disease (dated by TCRdb to the late 2010s). Library preparation used 5' RACE. TCRdb lists the instrument as Illumina HiSeq 2500. Following reprocessing of the reads by TCRdb, the data hold one row per CDR3 protein sequence and no DNA is available. This specimen's table enumerates more than 350,000 distinct CDR3 sequences. The biggest ten clones account for around 2.4% of the sample. Source material: blood. The source is a human donor with ulcerative colitis or Crohn's disease, or a healthy co-twin of an affected twin (not recorded which).

The V gene is TRBV25-1, the J gene TRBJ1-6; TCRdb indicates TRBD1, and absent DNA this call remains unverified. This CDR3 contains 15 residues. Germline assignment: CDR1 MGHDK and CDR2 SYGVNS. The chain's CDR3 is CASSEVDRNNSPLHF.

The chain recombines TRBV7-9 with TRBJ2-7; checking the TCRdb D call of TRBD1 is not possible without DNA. Germline values: CDR1 SEHNR, CDR2 FQNEAQ (reference sequence). The CDR3 extends over 15 amino acids. The CDR3 sequence is CASSDRALAAYEQYF.

The chain carries TRBV19 and TRBJ2-7; the TRBD1 assignment by TCRdb is unverifiable without DNA. This CDR3 region has 14 residues. Germline values: CDR1 LNHDA, CDR2 SQIVND (reference sequence). CDR3 region: CASSPGRQSYEQYF.

The gene calls are TRBV20-1 and TRBJ1-4. CDR3 length: 13 amino acids. The germline V gene encodes CDR1 DFQATT and CDR2 SNEGSKA (reference sequence). CDR3: CSARPVTNEKLFF.

This rearrangement joins TRBV24-1 to TRBJ2-2; the D call of TRBD2 rests on TCRdb alone, since no DNA is present to check it. CDR1 is KGHDR and CDR2 is SFDVKD in the germline V gene. This CDR3 contains 14 residues. The CDR3 loop is CATRTAGGSGELFF.

This rearrangement joins TRBV3-1 to TRBJ2-1; absent DNA, TCRdb's TRBD2 call cannot be checked. CDR3 length: 17 residues. Germline CDR1 reads LGHDT; CDR2 reads YNNKEL (reference sequence). CDR3 protein: CASSPTGTSGAYNEQFF.

The rearrangement links TRBV14 to TRBJ2-1; with no DNA, the TCRdb D assignment of TRBD2 cannot be verified. Germline V gene sequence: CDR1 SGHDN, CDR2 FVKESK. CDR3 length: 15 amino acids. CDR3 amino acids: CASSRGLAGVYEQFF. Together with reference TRBV14 and TRBJ2-1, the CDR3 gives the full variable domain: EAGVTQFPSHSVIEKGQTVTLRCDPISGHDNLYWYRRVMGKEIKFLLHFVKESKQDESGMPNNRFLAERTGGTYSTLKVQPAELEDSGVYFCASSRGLAGVYEQFFGPGTRLTVL.